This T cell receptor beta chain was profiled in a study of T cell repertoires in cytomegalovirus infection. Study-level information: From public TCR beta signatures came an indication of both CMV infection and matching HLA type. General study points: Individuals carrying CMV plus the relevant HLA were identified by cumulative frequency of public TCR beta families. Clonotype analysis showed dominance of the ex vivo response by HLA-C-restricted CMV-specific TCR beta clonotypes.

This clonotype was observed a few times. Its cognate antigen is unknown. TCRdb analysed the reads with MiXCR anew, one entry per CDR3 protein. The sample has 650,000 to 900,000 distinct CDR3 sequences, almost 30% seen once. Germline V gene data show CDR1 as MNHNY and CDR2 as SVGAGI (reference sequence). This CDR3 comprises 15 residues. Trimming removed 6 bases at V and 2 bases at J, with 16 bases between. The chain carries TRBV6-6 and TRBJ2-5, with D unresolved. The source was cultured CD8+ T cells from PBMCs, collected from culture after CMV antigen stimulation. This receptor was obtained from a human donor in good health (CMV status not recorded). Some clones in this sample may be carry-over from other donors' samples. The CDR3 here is CASSLEWSQQETQYF. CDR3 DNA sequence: TGTGCCAGCAGCCTTGAGTGGTCCCAACAAGAGACCCAGTACTTC.